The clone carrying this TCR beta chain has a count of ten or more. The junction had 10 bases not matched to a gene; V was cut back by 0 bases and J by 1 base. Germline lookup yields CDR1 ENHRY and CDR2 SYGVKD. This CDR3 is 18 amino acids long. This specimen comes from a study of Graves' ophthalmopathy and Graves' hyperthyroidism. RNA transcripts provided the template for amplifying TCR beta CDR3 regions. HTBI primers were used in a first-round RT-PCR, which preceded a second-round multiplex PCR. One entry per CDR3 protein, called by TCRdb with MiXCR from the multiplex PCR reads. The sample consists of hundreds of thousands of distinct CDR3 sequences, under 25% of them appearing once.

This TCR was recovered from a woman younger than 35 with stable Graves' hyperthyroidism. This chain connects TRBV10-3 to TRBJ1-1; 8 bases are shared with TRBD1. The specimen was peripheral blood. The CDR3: CAISESSGRTGWNTEAFF. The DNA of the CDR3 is TGTGCCATCAGTGAGTCGTCCGGACGGACAGGGTGGAACACTGAAGCTTTCTTT.